This T cell receptor beta chain appears in the sequencing data of a study of blood T cells in healthy people across ages. Remarks on this clonotype: Its antigen remains unknown.

The CDR3 length is 13 residues. Per the germline V gene, CDR1 is MNHEY and CDR2 is SVGAGI. The V and J ends lost 2 bases and 10 bases respectively, with 9 bases between them. The study's findings and limits: Nothing was known about donor CMV status, and this possibly confounded expanded clonotype changes.

With a J-beta primer mix and a sample-barcoded 5' primer, a second PCR ran about 7 to 11 cycles. TCRdb re-analysed the 5' RACE reads in MiXCR, keeping a single row per CDR3 protein. The profile covers over 550,000 distinct CDR3 sequences, with less than 35% appearing a single time and 15% to 17% taken by the ten largest. There were at least 6 micrograms of total RNA extracted from every sample. The sample consisted of blood. The V call is TRBV6-5, the J call TRBJ1-6, with D hard to call. This TCR came from a woman older than 75 in good health. DNA for the CDR3: TGTGCCAGCAGTTACGGACCGCAGTCACCCCTCCACTTT. Translating gives CASSYGPQSPLHF.